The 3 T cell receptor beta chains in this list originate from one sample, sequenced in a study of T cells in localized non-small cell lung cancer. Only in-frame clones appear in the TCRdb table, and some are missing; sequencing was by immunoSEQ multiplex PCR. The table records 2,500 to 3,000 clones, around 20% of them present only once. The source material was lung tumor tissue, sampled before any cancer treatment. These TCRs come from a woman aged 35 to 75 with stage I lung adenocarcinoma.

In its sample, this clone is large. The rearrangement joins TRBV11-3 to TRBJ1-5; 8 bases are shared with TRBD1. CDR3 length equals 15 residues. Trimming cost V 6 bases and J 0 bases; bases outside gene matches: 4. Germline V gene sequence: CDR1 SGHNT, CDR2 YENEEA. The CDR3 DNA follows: TGTGCCAGCAGTTTACAGGGGGATAGCAATCAGCCCCAGCATTTT. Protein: CASSLQGDSNQPQHF.

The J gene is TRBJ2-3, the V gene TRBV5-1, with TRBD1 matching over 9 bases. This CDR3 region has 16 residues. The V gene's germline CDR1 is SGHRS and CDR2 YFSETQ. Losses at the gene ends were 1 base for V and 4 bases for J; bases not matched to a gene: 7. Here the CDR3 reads CASSLTGQGGADTQYF. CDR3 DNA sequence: TGCGCCAGCAGCTTGACGGGACAGGGAGGCGCAGATACGCAGTATTTT.

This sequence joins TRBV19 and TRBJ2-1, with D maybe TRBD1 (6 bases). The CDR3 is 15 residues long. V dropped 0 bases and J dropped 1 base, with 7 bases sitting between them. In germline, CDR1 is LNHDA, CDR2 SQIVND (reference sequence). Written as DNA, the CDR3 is TGTGCCAGTAGTATAGAAGGGGGATCCTACAATGAGCAGTTCTTC. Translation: CASSIEGGSYNEQFF.